One and the same sample provided the 15 T cell receptor beta chains below, sequenced in a study of liver allograft versus peripheral blood T cells. The overall study: A comparison was made between T cell receptor repertoires in transplanted livers and those in recipients' peripheral blood.

A single record per CDR3 protein comes from TCRdb applying MiXCR to the reads. The repertoire holds 3,500 to 5,000 distinct CDR3 sequences, with about 21% as singletons. The origin of the receptors is a human patient who had a liver transplant. Some T cells could come from the graft donor.

This clonotype was picked up a small number of times. This chain uses TRBV5-5 with TRBJ2-7; D perhaps matches TRBD2 (5 bases). Germline V gene sequence: CDR1 SGHKS, CDR2 YYEKEE (reference sequence). Trimming removed 4 bases at V and 7 bases at J, with 21 bases between. This CDR3 spans 15 amino acids. The CDR3 nucleotides are TGTGCCAGCAGCCGGAATCCCACGGGGTCAGAAGAGCAGTACTTC. Amino acid sequence: CASSRNPTGSEEQYF.

In its sample, this clonotype ranks as medium-sized. The genes are TRBV9 and TRBJ2-1, with 11 nucleotides matching TRBD2. This CDR3 has 15 amino acids. V was pared by 3 bases and J by 4 bases, with 3 bases of the junction left unmatched. The germline V gene encodes CDR1 SGDLS and CDR2 YYNGEE. The CDR3 reads CASSGTSGGYNEQFF. The CDR3 bases are TGTGCCAGCAGCGGAACTAGCGGGGGTTACAATGAGCAGTTCTTC.

This clonotype has a handful of counts. The J gene is TRBJ2-5, the V gene TRBV28; 9 bases fit TRBD2. Germline CDR1 reads MDHEN; CDR2 reads SYDVKM. Trimming removed 6 bases from V and 3 bases from J; junction bases left unmatched: 14. The CDR3 loop spans 17 amino acids. DNA for the CDR3: TGTGCCAGCAGCCCACCCTCGGGACTAGCCGGTGAAGAGACCCAGTACTTC. Encoded protein: CASSPPSGLAGEETQYF. Supplemented by reference TRBV28 and TRBJ2-5, the full variable domain reads DVKVTQSSRYLVKRTGEKVFLECVQDMDHENMFWYRQDPGLGLRLIYFSYDVKMKEKGDIPEGYSVSREKKERFSLILESASTNQTSMYLCASSPPSGLAGEETQYFGPGTRLLVL.

This clonotype is labeled as medium-sized. The V gene is TRBV6-2 or TRBV6-3, the J gene TRBJ1-2; D call uncertain. Trimming pared 8 bases from V and 3 bases from J, leaving 16 bases between. The CDR3 contains 14 residues. Germline values: CDR1 MNHEY, CDR2 SVGEGT. The CDR3 DNA follows: TGTGCCAGCCGCATAAGACTCCCGGACTATGGCTACACCTTC. Protein product: CASRIRLPDYGYTF.

This clonotype is medium-sized (0.01 to 0.1%) in the sample. The genes are TRBV19 and TRBJ2-3; possibly TRBD1 for D (6 bases). The V end lost 3 bases, the J end lost 1 base, and 8 bases lay between the germline ends. This CDR3 contains 14 residues. CDR1 is LNHDA, CDR2 SQIVND, per germline (reference sequence). CDR3 amino acids: CASSIPGGTDTQYF. The CDR3 bases are TGTGCCAGTAGTATCCCAGGGGGCACAGATACGCAGTATTTT.

In its sample, this clonotype is medium-sized. This chain joins TRBV6-5 and TRBJ2-7, with D uncertain. The CDR3 is 14 amino acids. Trimming took off 0 bases at V and 3 bases at J, with 9 bases between the two ends. Germline CDR1 is MNHEY and CDR2 is SVGAGI. The CDR3 spells CASSYSGSHYEQYF. The CDR3 DNA reads TGTGCCAGCAGTTACTCGGGATCCCACTACGAGCAGTACTTC.

This clonotype was counted only a few times. The chain couples TRBV2 to TRBJ1-6, with TRBD1 as a possible D gene (5 bases). V dropped 7 bases and J dropped 10 bases, with 23 bases sitting between them. CDR1 is SNHLY, CDR2 FYNNEI, per germline. This CDR3 comprises 16 residues. The CDR3 bases are TGTGCCAGCAAGAAAGAGGGCGACGGTCAGGGATCACCCCTCCACTTT. Its translation is CASKKEGDGQGSPLHF. Supplemented by reference TRBV2 and TRBJ1-6, the full variable domain reads EPEVTQTPSHQVTQMGQEVILRCVPISNHLYFYWYRQILGQKVEFLVSFYNNEISEKSEIFDDQFSVERPDGSNFTLKIRSTKLEDSAMYFCASKKEGDGQGSPLHFGNGTRLTVT.

Within the sample, this clonotype is medium-sized (0.01 to 0.1%). The J gene is TRBJ2-1, the V gene TRBV20-1; no clear D gene. The CDR3 length is 14 residues. Germline CDR1 reads DFQATT; CDR2 reads SNEGSKA (reference sequence). Trimming pared 3 bases from V and 3 bases from J, leaving 12 bases between. As DNA, the CDR3 is TGCAGTGCTAGTCTCCCTGGGCTCTACAATGAGCAGTTCTTC. It is translated as CSASLPGLYNEQFF.

The chain has TRBV20-1 and TRBJ1-1, with D possibly matching TRBD1 (5 bases). CDR3 size: 15 residues. CDR1 and CDR2 from the germline V gene are DFQATT and SNEGSKA (reference sequence). V gave up 3 bases and J gave up 5 bases, with 19 bases separating them. CDR3 DNA: TGCAGTGCTAGTGACGGGGCACTTCGCAAAACTGAAGCTTTCTTT. It codes for CSASDGALRKTEAFF.

The V call is TRBV10-3, the J call TRBJ1-6; TRBD1 agrees at 7 bases. Germline loops: CDR1 ENHRY, CDR2 SYGVKD. V trimming: 6 bases; J trimming: 6 bases; junction bases outside the gene matches: 5. The CDR3 consists of 14 residues. The CDR3 DNA reads TGTGCCATCAGGCCGGGACAGCCTAATTCACCCCTCCACTTT. Translated, it gives CAIRPGQPNSPLHF.

V is TRBV6-6 and J is TRBJ1-6; TRBD1 matches 9 bases. Trimming cost V 5 bases and J 10 bases; bases outside gene matches: 12. CDR3 length equals 16 residues. Looked up from germline, CDR1 is MNHNY and CDR2 is SVGAGI (reference sequence). In nucleotides, the CDR3 is TGTGCCAGCAGTGAAGTTTGGGACAGGGCGAGGTCACCCCTCCACTTT. Its protein product is CASSEVWDRARSPLHF.

This clonotype has only a few counts. This chain uses TRBV3-1 with TRBJ1-1, with no clear D. This CDR3 is built from 16 residues. Looked up from germline, CDR1 is LGHDT and CDR2 is YNNKEL (reference sequence). Deletions cut 4 bases from V and 3 bases from J, with 18 bases between. The CDR3: CASSPFMRDSYTEAFF. DNA of the CDR3: TGTGCCAGCAGCCCATTTATGCGGGATTCGTACACTGAAGCTTTCTTT. The complete variable domain, with remaining parts taken from reference TRBV3-1 and TRBJ1-1, reads DTAVSQTPKYLVTQMGNDKSIKCEQNLGHDTMYWYKQDSKKFLKIMFSYNNKELIINETVPNRFSPKSPDKAHLNLHINSLELGDSAVYFCASSPFMRDSYTEAFFGQGTRLTVV.

This clonotype was observed once. The CDR3 protein is CASTPAGNYEQYF. The CDR3 DNA reads as TGTGCCAGCACCCCCGCAGGGAACTACGAGCAGTACTTC. The gene calls are TRBV25-1 and TRBJ2-7; TRBD1 is a possible D gene (5 bases). The CDR3 covers 13 residues. V lost 7 bases and J 3 bases, leaving 13 bases between the germline ends. Germline values: CDR1 MGHDK, CDR2 SYGVNS.

The sample holds a few counts of this clonotype. The V and J genes are TRBV7-9 and TRBJ1-1, with D tentatively TRBD1 (5 bases). CDR3 length: 12 residues. V was pared by 0 bases and J by 6 bases, with 5 bases between. Per the germline V gene, CDR1 is SEHNR and CDR2 is FQNEAQ (reference sequence). This CDR3 is CASSLAGAEAFF. CDR3 nucleotide sequence: TGTGCCAGCAGCTTAGCGGGGGCTGAAGCTTTCTTT.

By share, this clonotype ranks as medium-sized (0.01 to 0.1%). The chain uses TRBV18 and TRBJ2-7; 9 nucleotides agree with TRBD1. The junction had 8 bases not matched to a gene; V was cut back by 3 bases and J by 5 bases. CDR1 and CDR2 (germline): KGHSH, LQKENI. There are 15 residues in the CDR3. Here the CDR3 reads CASSPLRDRVHEQYF. DNA for the CDR3: TGTGCCAGCTCACCTCTGAGGGACAGGGTCCACGAGCAGTACTTC.